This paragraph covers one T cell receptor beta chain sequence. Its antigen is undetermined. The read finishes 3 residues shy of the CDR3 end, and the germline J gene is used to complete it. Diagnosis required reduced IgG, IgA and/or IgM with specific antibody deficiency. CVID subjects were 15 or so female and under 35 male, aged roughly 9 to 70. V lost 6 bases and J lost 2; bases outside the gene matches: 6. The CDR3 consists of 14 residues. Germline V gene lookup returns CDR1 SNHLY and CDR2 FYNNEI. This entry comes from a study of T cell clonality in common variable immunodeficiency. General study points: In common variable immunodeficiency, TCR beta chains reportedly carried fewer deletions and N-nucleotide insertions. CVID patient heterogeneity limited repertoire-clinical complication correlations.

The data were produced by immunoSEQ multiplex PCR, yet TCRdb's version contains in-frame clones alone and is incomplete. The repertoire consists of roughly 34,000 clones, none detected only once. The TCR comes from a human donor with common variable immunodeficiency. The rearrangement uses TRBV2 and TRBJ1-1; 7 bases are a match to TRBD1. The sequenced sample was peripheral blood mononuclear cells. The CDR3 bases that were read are TGTGCCAGCAGCTTACAGGGGCAAAACACTGAA. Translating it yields CASSLQGQNTE. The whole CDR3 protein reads CASSLQGQNTEAFF.